The T cell receptor beta chain under discussion was sequenced for a study (dated by TCRdb to 2016 to 2018). A note on this clonotype: Its recognized antigen is unknown. No quality values exist for individual bases; no much larger clone is one base distant.

Preparation of the library involved RT-PCR. Instrument used: Illumina MiSeq. TCRdb trimmed public reads at Q25 via fastp, called clones via MiXCR and kept in-frame beta chains. Rows are unified per CDR3 protein, each entry keeping the most common DNA and genes. Recorded for this sample are approximately 720,000 distinct CDR3 sequences; about 14% of them occurred a single time. Together, the top ten hold 3% to 4.5% of the sample. V and J lose 2 bases and 6 bases, and a span of 13 bases separates them. The CDR3 contains 14 residues, cysteine and phenylalanine counted. The kept DNA is CDR3 alone, 42 bases in frame from the first base.

The TCR was taken from a female donor in good health, serving as a healthy control. The sample was memory CD4+ T cells from blood. Recombination linked TRBV12-3 or TRBV12-4 to TRBJ1-1; TRBD1 is perhaps the D gene, given 5 matching bases. The DNA is TGTGCCAGCAGTTTAATTTCAGGGCCGCCTGAAGCTTTCTTT. Its amino acids are CASSLISGPPEAFF.